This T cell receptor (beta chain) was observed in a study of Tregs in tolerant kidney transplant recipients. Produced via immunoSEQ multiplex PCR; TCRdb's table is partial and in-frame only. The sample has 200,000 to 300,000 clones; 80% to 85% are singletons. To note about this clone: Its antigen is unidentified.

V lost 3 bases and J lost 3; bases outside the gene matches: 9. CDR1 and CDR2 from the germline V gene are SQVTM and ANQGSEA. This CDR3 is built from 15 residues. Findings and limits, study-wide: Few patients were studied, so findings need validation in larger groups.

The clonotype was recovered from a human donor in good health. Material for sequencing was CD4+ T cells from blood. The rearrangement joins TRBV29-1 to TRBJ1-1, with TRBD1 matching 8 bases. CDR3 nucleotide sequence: TGCAGCGTTGACTCAGGGAACAGGGGGTACACTGAAGCTTTCTTT. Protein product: CSVDSGNRGYTEAFF. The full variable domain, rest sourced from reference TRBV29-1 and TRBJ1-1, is SAVISQKPSRDICQRGTSLTIQCQVDSQVTMMFWYRQQPGQSLTLIATANQGSEATYESGFVIDKFPISRPNLTFSTLTVSNMSPEDSSIYLCSVDSGNRGYTEAFFGQGTRLTVV.